A selection of T cell receptor beta chains follows, all from one sample in a study of identical twins. TCRdb re-called the 5' RACE reads through MiXCR, storing one row per CDR3 protein. The sample gives about 530,000 distinct CDR3 sequences, 20% to 25% of which show up once; approximately 0.52% is in the top ten. This sample also appeared in a second study, on yellow fever vaccine responses in identical twins.

What was sequenced was CD4+ T cells sorted from blood. The receptor source for this set is a woman aged 18-35 years in good health. Each CDR3 is given with its conserved first and last residue. The D gene is left open where the match is weak. Clone sizes are given selectively: once, few, many, or a class where the clone is expanded.

abundance	v_gene	j_gene	d_gene	CDR3nt	CDR3aa
few	TRBV12-3/TRBV12-4	TRBJ1-2	.	TGTGCCAGCAGCCCGTGGGGGGGGGGCAATGGCTACACCTTC	CASSPWGGGNGYTF
.	TRBV15	TRBJ2-4	.	TGTGCCACCAGCAGGGGTGTGGGGGACATTCAGTACTTC	CATSRGVGDIQYF
.	TRBV7-9	TRBJ1-4	TRBD1	TGTGCCAGCAGCTCCGGGACAGGGGCAACTAATGAAAAACTGTTTTTT	CASSSGTGATNEKLFF
.	TRBV15	TRBJ2-5	.	TGTGCCACCAGGTGGTGGGGAGGCCAAGAGACCCAGTACTTC	CATRWWGGQETQYF
.	TRBV15	TRBJ2-5	.	TGTGCCACCAGGAGGCTAGCCCTGGAGACCCAGTACTTC	CATRRLALETQYF
few	TRBV3-1	TRBJ2-2	TRBD1	TGTGCCAGCTCTAGACAGGGGGCCGCCGGGGAGCTGTTTTTT	CASSRQGAAGELFF
once	TRBV6-5	TRBJ2-7	.	TGTGCCAGCAATTACAGGGCAGGGGAGCAGTACTTC	CASNYRAGEQYF
few	TRBV5-5	TRBJ2-3	TRBD1	TGTGCCAGCAGCTTGGAAGAGACAGGGAGTGTAAGGGATACGCAGTATTTT	CASSLEETGSVRDTQYF
.	TRBV11-1	TRBJ2-1	TRBD2	TGTGCCAGCCTAACCATAAGTGGGGCGGGGGGGCTATACAATGAGCAGTTCTTC	CASLTISGAGGLYNEQFF
.	TRBV21-1	TRBJ2-1	.	TGTGCCAGCAGCAACCGAGTCGTGGTGCCCCACAATGAGCAGTTCTTC	CASSNRVVVPHNEQFF
.	TRBV29-1	TRBJ2-2	.	TGCAGCGTCGCGACTAGATTGACCGGGGAGCTGTTTTTT	CSVATRLTGELFF
.	TRBV12-3/TRBV12-4	TRBJ1-5	.	TGTGCCAGCAGACCACCAGGGAGCAATCAGCCCCAGCATTTT	CASRPPGSNQPQHF
.	TRBV7-2	TRBJ1-1	TRBD1	TGTGCCAGCAGCCCGGGGACAGGGATGAACACTGAAGCTTTCTTT	CASSPGTGMNTEAFF
.	TRBV10-2	TRBJ2-1	TRBD2	TGCGCCAGCAGTGGATATAGCGGGGGGGCCTACAATGAGCAGTTCTTC	CASSGYSGGAYNEQFF
few	TRBV9	TRBJ2-5	.	TGTGCCAGCAGCGTAGAAGCGGATCTCCAAGAGACCCAGTACTTC	CASSVEADLQETQYF
.	TRBV6-5	TRBJ2-3	.	TGTGCCAGCAGTTCCACAGCCATCCCCAGCACAGATACGCAGTATTTT	CASSSTAIPSTDTQYF
.	TRBV12-3/TRBV12-4	TRBJ2-2	.	TGTGCCAGCAGTGAGGGTCTGAACACCGGGGAGCTGTTTTTT	CASSEGLNTGELFF
.	TRBV24-1	TRBJ2-1	.	TGTGCCACCAGTGACCCAACAGGGTACTCCTACAATGAGCAGTTCTTC	CATSDPTGYSYNEQFF
few	TRBV12-3/TRBV12-4	TRBJ2-5	TRBD1	TGTGCCAGCAGTTTAAACCCGATGACAGGGGAGACCCAGTACTTC	CASSLNPMTGETQYF
few	TRBV20-1	TRBJ2-5	TRBD2	TGCAGTGCTAGCTTAGCGGGGATCCAAGAGACCCAGTACTTC	CSASLAGIQETQYF
few	TRBV24-1	TRBJ2-5	.	TGTGCCACCAGTGAAGGACAGAGGATGGAGACCCAGTACTTC	CATSEGQRMETQYF
many	TRBV29-1	TRBJ2-1	.	TGCAGCGTTGCAGGGGGGGGGCGGGACATACACAATGAGCAGTTCTTC	CSVAGGGRDIHNEQFF
few	TRBV11-3	TRBJ2-7	.	TGTGCCAGCAGCCCCGGGAAATACTACGAGCAGTACTTC	CASSPGKYYEQYF
.	TRBV29-1	TRBJ2-3	.	TGCAGCGTCGGCACCGGAACAGCAAGCACAGATACGCAGTATTTT	CSVGTGTASTDTQYF
.	TRBV3-1	TRBJ2-2	.	TGTGCCAGCACCTGGGCCAGCTCGACCGGGGAGCTGTTTTTT	CASTWASSTGELFF
few	TRBV12-3/TRBV12-4	TRBJ1-1	.	TGTGCCAGCAGAATAGAGAACACTGAAGCTTTCTTT	CASRIENTEAFF
few	TRBV5-1	TRBJ2-5	TRBD2	TGCGCCAGCAGCTTGGGACTAGCCTTTGATATGCAAATAATGAAGACCCAGTACTTC	CASSLGLAFDMQIMKTQYF
few	TRBV2	TRBJ2-1	.	TGTGCCAGCAGTGAAGGACAGGTCGGGAATGAGCAGTTCTTC	CASSEGQVGNEQFF
.	TRBV9	TRBJ2-7	TRBD2	TGTGCCAGCAGCGTCGCGGATAGCGGGATCAGTGGCGAGCAGTACTTC	CASSVADSGISGEQYF
.	TRBV6-1	TRBJ2-1	TRBD2	TGTGCCAGCAGTGACGATGCGCTAGCGGCCCTCAATGAGCAGTTCTTC	CASSDDALAALNEQFF
few	TRBV4-2	TRBJ2-3	TRBD2	TGTGCCAGCAGAACTAGGGAGGGGCACGTCACAGATACGCAGTATTTT	CASRTREGHVTDTQYF
few	TRBV19	TRBJ1-3	.	TGTGCCAGTAGGGGTTTTGGAAACACCATATATTTT	CASRGFGNTIYF
.	TRBV20-1	TRBJ2-2	.	TGCAGTGCTAGGGCCGGGCCACGAGGGGGGGAGCTGTTTTTT	CSARAGPRGGELFF
few	TRBV12-3/TRBV12-4	TRBJ2-7	.	TGTGCCAGCAGTTCTCCCCGGGCGTTCTACGAGCAGTACTTC	CASSSPRAFYEQYF
few	TRBV29-1	TRBJ2-3	.	TGCAGCGCAACTGGGACAGCGGGGAGCACAGATACGCAGTATTTT	CSATGTAGSTDTQYF
few	TRBV28	TRBJ2-1	TRBD2	TGTGCCAGCAGTTCAGGACGGCTAGCGGGAGGGTATTGGGAGCAGTTCTTC	CASSSGRLAGGYWEQFF
.	TRBV20-1	TRBJ2-1	TRBD2	TGCAGTGCTAGAGATTATAGCGGGAGGGCCGGGTACAATGAGCAGTTCTTC	CSARDYSGRAGYNEQFF
many	TRBV14	TRBJ1-2	.	TGTGCCAGCAGCCCTTGGGAGAGTCTTGGCTACACCTTC	CASSPWESLGYTF
.	TRBV20-1	TRBJ2-3	TRBD2	TGCAGTGCTAGCATAGCGGGAAGCGGTGGTACGCAGTATTTT	CSASIAGSGGTQYF
few	TRBV27	TRBJ2-7	TRBD2	TGTGCCAGCAAAGAAGCTTGGACTAGCGGCCGTGAGCAGTACTTC	CASKEAWTSGREQYF
.	TRBV4-1	TRBJ2-7	.	TGCGCCAGCAGCCAAGAGCGTAGACCCTCCCCCTACGAGCAGTACTTC	CASSQERRPSPYEQYF
.	TRBV7-3	TRBJ2-7	TRBD2	TGTGCCAGCAGCCCTAGCGGGAGGCAGGACGAGCAGTACTTC	CASSPSGRQDEQYF
few	TRBV9	TRBJ2-1	.	TGTGCCAGCAGCGTAGGCAGCGAATTCTACAATGAGCAGTTCTTC	CASSVGSEFYNEQFF
.	TRBV6-1	TRBJ2-1	.	TGTGCCAGCAGTGAGGGGGGTGGATCCTACAATGAGCAGTTCTTC	CASSEGGGSYNEQFF
.	TRBV10-2	TRBJ1-1	.	TGCGCCAGCACAGGGGCAACTGAAGCTTTCTTT	CASTGATEAFF
.	TRBV3-1	TRBJ2-5	.	TGTGCCAGCAGCCAGAAAACCGGGCACCAAGAGACCCAGTACTTC	CASSQKTGHQETQYF
few	TRBV24-1	TRBJ2-1	TRBD2	TGTGCCACCAGTGATTTTGGGCTAGCGGGAGCGAATGAGCAGTTCTTC	CATSDFGLAGANEQFF
few	TRBV12-5	TRBJ2-7	.	TGTGCTAGTGGTTTGGTAGGGTCAGGCGAGCAGTACTTC	CASGLVGSGEQYF
few	TRBV24-1	TRBJ2-2	.	TGTGCCACCAGTGGGACCAGGGGGGTGAACACCGGGGAGCTGTTTTTT	CATSGTRGVNTGELFF
many	TRBV10-3	TRBJ1-2	.	TGTGCCATCACTATTCGCGGAGGCTACACCTTC	CAITIRGGYTF
few	TRBV3-1	TRBJ2-7	.	TGTGCCAGCAGCCAAGATCGGGTTTTGAAGCAGTACTTC	CASSQDRVLKQYF